Below are 4 T cell receptor beta chains sequenced from a single sample in a study of blood T cell repertoires in COVID-19. The repertoire was sequenced with immunoSEQ multiplex PCR; TCRdb's copy has only in-frame clones and lacks some. The profile shows approximately 500,000 clones, roughly 88% of them singletons. The sequenced sample was PBMCs or T cells enriched from blood (not recorded which). The receptors shown here come from a middle-aged woman who had recovered from COVID-19.

V and J are TRBV4-3 and TRBJ2-3; the match to TRBD2 covers 7 bases. Trimming removed 3 bases from V and 4 bases from J; junction bases left unmatched: 10. The CDR3 totals 16 residues. Germline-derived CDR1 and CDR2 are LGHNA and YSLEER. CDR3 nucleotide sequence: TGCGCCAGCAGCCAGGCCAGGACTAGAGCTTCAGATACGCAGTATTTT. Translated, it gives CASSQARTRASDTQYF.

The chain employs TRBV14 and TRBJ1-1, with TRBD1 identical over 8 bases. Germline V gene sequence: CDR1 SGHDN, CDR2 FVKESK. V gave up 3 bases and J gave up 7 bases; unmatched junction bases: 13. The CDR3 contains 16 residues. CDR3 sequence reads: CASSQTSQGARSEAFF. The CDR3 DNA reads TGTGCCAGCAGCCAGACCTCTCAGGGGGCGCGAAGTGAAGCTTTCTTT.

The J gene is TRBJ1-1, the V gene TRBV19, with 9 bases aligning to TRBD1. The junction had 12 bases not matched to a gene; V was cut back by 9 bases and J by 1 base. CDR1 LNHDA and CDR2 SQIVND come from the germline V gene (reference sequence). CDR3 length: 16 residues. This CDR3 reads CASSPDRGVSNTEAFF. The CDR3 bases are TGTGCCAGCTCCCCGGACAGGGGAGTTTCGAACACTGAAGCTTTCTTT.

This clone was found many times. The chain uses TRBV12-2 and TRBJ2-7; no check of the table's D call, TRBD2, against the DNA was made. TRBV12-2 is flagged as a pseudogene. This CDR3 is built from 13 residues. The CDR3 bases are TGTGCAAGTCGCCGCTTAGACGGGGACGAGCAGTACTTC. It specifies CASRRLDGDEQYF.